The T cell receptor beta chain described here comes from a study of blood T cell repertoires in COVID-19. Study-wide context: COVID-19 samples from acute and convalescent phases originated in the United States, Italy and Spain.

The repertoire was sequenced with immunoSEQ multiplex PCR; TCRdb's copy has only in-frame clones and lacks some. The data show 400,000 to 450,000 clones, with approximately 91% seen just once and roughly 1.4% held by the top ten. The CDR3 is made up of 14 amino acids. V gave up 5 bases and J gave up 7 bases; unmatched junction bases: 9. Germline CDR1 is MNHEY and CDR2 is SMNVEV (reference sequence). The sample was peripheral blood. The V gene is TRBV27, the J gene TRBJ2-7; TRBD2 matches 9 bases. This TCR was sampled from a middle-aged woman with COVID-19, enrolled during active disease. This CDR3 reads CASSPQTSGREQYF. CDR3 bases: TGTGCCAGCAGTCCTCAGACTAGCGGCCGAGAGCAGTACTTC.